A single sample gave rise to the 27 T cell receptor beta chains below, sequenced in a study of T-cell reconstitution after alpha-beta-depleted transplantation in children (dated by TCRdb to 2016 to 2017). Library preparation used PCR. Sequenced using an Illumina HiSeq 2500. TCR libraries were prepared with molecular barcoding, using unique molecular identifiers to normalize TCRbeta repertoire quantification. In-frame beta chains were kept once TCRdb had trimmed the public reads at Q25 with fastp and called clones with MiXCR. Merged by CDR3 protein, the rows form single entries marked with the most common genes and DNA. This sample gives more than 400,000 distinct CDR3 sequences in total; 9.5% to 12% of them show up just once. The ten largest account for around 15% of the sample. Reading the label with the study, this specimen's treatment or condition is: allogeneic hematopoietic cell transplantation with graft depleted of TCRalphabeta T cells and CD19 B cells.

The material sequenced was PBMCs, mostly from graft donor cells, taken 180 days after TCRalphabeta/CD19-depleted stem cell transplant. Receptors were obtained from a female patient between 2 and 15 years old who had a stem cell transplant for aplastic anemia, so the T cells may come from the graft donor.

This clonotype showed up many times. The chain uses TRBV7-2 and TRBJ2-3; D remains unclear. The germline V and J ends were trimmed by 3 bases and 4 bases, with 8 bases remaining between them. There are 13 residues in the CDR3. Germline CDR1 reads SGHTA; CDR2 reads FQGNSA. The CDR3 sequence is CASSFGEPDTQYF. The CDR3 bases are TGTGCCAGCAGCTTTGGGGAACCAGATACGCAGTATTTT.

This clonotype was counted between two and nine times. The chain links TRBV7-2 to TRBJ2-1, with TRBD2 identical over 8 bases. J lost 4 bases, V lost 3 bases, and 5 bases had no gene match. The germline V gene has CDR1 SGHTA and CDR2 FQGNSA. This CDR3 has 15 amino acids. The DNA for the CDR3 is TGTGCCAGCAGCTTGTCACTAGCGGTTTACAATGAGCAGTTCTTC. It encodes CASSLSLAVYNEQFF.

This clonotype has a handful of counts. The CDR3 bases are TGTGCCAGCAGAACGCAGGGGGCGGGTGAGCAGTTCTTC. It translates to CASRTQGAGEQFF. This chain connects TRBV28 to TRBJ2-1; 8 nucleotides line up with TRBD1. This CDR3 has 13 amino acids. Trimming removed 6 bases from V and 9 bases from J; junction bases left unmatched: 7. Per germline, CDR1 MDHEN and CDR2 SYDVKM.

This clonotype has more than one count but fewer than ten. The CDR3 DNA sequence: TGTGCCAGCAGCCCACATCTGGCAGTTGAGGAGACCCAGTACTTC. This gives the protein CASSPHLAVEETQYF. The chain couples TRBV11-3 to TRBJ2-5; D gene unclear. The CDR3 is 15 residues long. Trimming took 5 bases from V and 5 from J, leaving 18 bases between them. CDR1 is SGHNT and CDR2 is YENEEA in the germline V gene.

This clonotype was found a few times. This rearrangement joins TRBV10-3 to TRBJ2-1; TRBD2 matches 10 bases. CDR3 length: 15 amino acids. Germline CDR1 is ENHRY and CDR2 is SYGVKD. V dropped 6 bases and J dropped 10; count of bases not matched to a gene: 12. The CDR3 here is CAIRAEASGRREQFF. The CDR3 DNA reads as TGTGCCATCAGAGCTGAAGCTAGCGGGAGAAGGGAGCAGTTCTTC.

This clonotype has only a few counts. The chain uses TRBV10-3 and TRBJ1-5, with a weak D call TRBD1 (6 bases). Looked up from germline, CDR1 is ENHRY and CDR2 is SYGVKD. V was clipped by 4 bases and J by 0 bases, with 13 bases between them. The CDR3 length is 16 residues. The CDR3 reads CAISGGQGYSNQPQHF. Written as DNA, the CDR3 is TGTGCCATCAGTGGGGGGCAGGGATATAGCAATCAGCCCCAGCATTTT.

The chain has TRBV7-2 and TRBJ2-3; unclear D gene. Germline CDR1 reads SGHTA; CDR2 reads FQGNSA. V lost 2 bases and J lost 0, with 6 bases in between. This CDR3 has 14 amino acids. This CDR3 reads CASSLTPSTDTQYF. CDR3 DNA sequence: TGTGCCAGCAGCTTAACACCTAGCACAGATACGCAGTATTTT.

This clonotype has just a few counts. The genes are TRBV4-2 and TRBJ2-1, with 9 bases fitting TRBD2. The germline V gene has CDR1 LGHNA and CDR2 YNFKEQ. J lost 6 bases, V lost 0 bases, and 6 bases had no gene match. The CDR3 sequence is 16 residues long. The CDR3 DNA is TGTGCCAGCAGCCAAGATTCAGGCGGGAGGGCCAATGAGCAGTTCTTC. Protein product: CASSQDSGGRANEQFF.

This clonotype has just a few counts. V is TRBV15 and J is TRBJ1-2, with TRBD1 matching over 7 bases. After removal of 0 bases from V and 4 bases from J, the junction contained 8 bases not matched to a gene. Germline V CDR1 and CDR2: LNHNV, YYDKDF (reference sequence). CDR3 length: 16 amino acids. CDR3: CATSRETTGSGYGYTF. CDR3 bases: TGTGCCACCAGCAGAGAAACGACAGGGTCAGGCTATGGCTACACCTTC.

The chain employs TRBV29-1 and TRBJ2-1, with D possibly matching TRBD2 (6 bases). The CDR3 loop spans 14 amino acids. Trimming shortened V by 3 bases and J by 4 bases, and 13 bases separated the two germline ends. The V gene's germline CDR1 is SQVTM and CDR2 ANQGSEA. CDR3 nucleotides: TGCAGCGTTGAGACGGGAGATGGGTACAATGAGCAGTTCTTC. This codes for CSVETGDGYNEQFF.

This chain links TRBV30 with TRBJ2-7, with D perhaps TRBD1 (6 bases). The ends were cut back, 1 base at V and 3 bases at J, with 7 bases in the middle. The germline V gene has CDR1 GTSNPN and CDR2 SVGIG (reference sequence). CDR3 length: 12 residues. The chain's CDR3 is CAWSATGYEQYF. The CDR3 nucleotides are TGTGCCTGGAGTGCGACAGGCTACGAGCAGTACTTC.

This chain links TRBV5-1 with TRBJ2-5; TRBD2 aligns across 9 bases. The germline V gene has CDR1 SGHRS and CDR2 YFSETQ. V lost 6 bases to trimming and J lost 4 bases; unmatched junction nucleotides: 13. The CDR3 extends over 16 amino acids. DNA for the CDR3: TGCGCCAGCACCTGGCGGGAGGGCCGAATGGGAGAGACCCAGTACTTC. It encodes CASTWREGRMGETQYF. The whole variable domain, filled in from reference TRBV5-1 and TRBJ2-5, reads KAGVTQTPRYLIKTRGQQVTLSCSPISGHRSVSWYQQTPGQGLQFLFEYFSETQRNKGNFPGRFSGRQFSNSRSEMNVSTLELGDSALYLCASTWREGRMGETQYFGPGTRLLVL.

This clonotype was counted a few times. The CDR3 coding sequence is TGCAGCGTTGCCCGCCCAGGACTAGCCAAAAACATTCAGTACTTC. Amino acid sequence: CSVARPGLAKNIQYF. The rearrangement links TRBV29-1 to TRBJ2-4; a possible D gene is TRBD2 (5 bases). Germline CDR1 is SQVTM and CDR2 is ANQGSEA. V lost 4 bases to trimming and J lost 0 bases, with 13 bases between them. The CDR3 length is 15 residues. Supplemented by reference TRBV29-1 and TRBJ2-4, the full variable domain reads SAVISQKPSRDICQRGTSLTIQCQVDSQVTMMFWYRQQPGQSLTLIATANQGSEATYESGFVIDKFPISRPNLTFSTLTVSNMSPEDSSIYLCSVARPGLAKNIQYFGAGTRLSVL.

The chain links TRBV6-2 or TRBV6-3 to TRBJ2-3, with 8 bases aligning to TRBD2. The J segment lost 6 bases and the V segment lost 4 bases, leaving 9 bases of the junction unmatched. The CDR3 sequence is 15 residues long. Germline CDR1 MNHEY, CDR2 SVGEGT. The CDR3 spells CASSSAGAGADTQYF. CDR3 DNA: TGTGCCAGCAGTTCAGCGGGAGCTGGGGCGGATACGCAGTATTTT.

This sequence joins TRBV6-5 and TRBJ2-1; 14 nucleotides match TRBD2. This CDR3 spans 18 amino acids. The junction had 13 bases not matched to a gene; V was cut back by 6 bases and J by 6 bases. The germline V gene encodes CDR1 MNHEY and CDR2 SVGAGI. The CDR3 sequence is CASSRYGTSGRNGNEQFF. The CDR3, as DNA: TGTGCCAGCAGCCGATATGGGACTAGCGGGAGAAACGGCAATGAGCAGTTCTTC.

V gene TRBV7-8 combines with J gene TRBJ1-1; D may be TRBD1 (6 bases). Per the germline V gene, CDR1 is SGHVS and CDR2 is FQNEAQ. The CDR3 has 17 amino acids. V lost 4 bases to trimming and J lost 1 base, with 19 bases between them. CDR3 nucleotide sequence: TGTGCCAGCAGCTCAAAAGTGGGGGGCGTTGGGAACACTGAAGCTTTCTTT. Translated: CASSSKVGGVGNTEAFF.

This clonotype was observed at least ten times. The chain joins TRBV28 to TRBJ2-5; 10 bases agree with TRBD1. J was trimmed by 4 bases and V by 7 bases; bases with no gene match: 9. Germline CDR1 and CDR2: MDHEN and SYDVKM. The CDR3 totals 15 residues. The CDR3 reads CASTLSGTGAETQYF. The CDR3, as DNA: TGTGCCAGCACCCTCTCCGGGACAGGGGCAGAGACCCAGTACTTC.

The V call is TRBV11-2, the J call TRBJ2-3; 10 bases are shared with TRBD1. With 5 bases clipped from V and 4 bases from J, the junction kept 6 bases outside the gene matches. The CDR3 runs to 15 residues. Germline CDR1 is SGHAT and CDR2 is FQNNGV. DNA for the CDR3: TGTGCCAGCAGCCCCTGGACAGGGGGGGCAGATACGCAGTATTTT. It codes for CASSPWTGGADTQYF.

This clonotype has a count of ten or more. The gene calls are TRBV6-5 and TRBJ1-1; 7 positions match TRBD1. Trimming took 8 bases from V and 3 from J; bases not matched to a gene: 6. CDR3 size: 13 residues. In germline, CDR1 is MNHEY, CDR2 SVGAGI. Here the CDR3 DNA reads TGTGCCAGCGCTACGACAGGGCACACTGAAGCTTTCTTT. It is translated as CASATTGHTEAFF.

This clonotype has ten or more counts. This chain links TRBV6-5 with TRBJ2-7; D might be TRBD1 or TRBD2, each matching 6 bases. Germline CDR1 is MNHEY and CDR2 is SVGAGI. V was cut by 4 bases and J by 3 bases, with 19 bases left in between. The CDR3 totals 16 residues. CDR3 residues: CASSSSGWAGDYEQYV. The CDR3 DNA reads TGTGCCAGCAGTTCAAGCGGGTGGGCAGGGGACTACGAGCAGTACGTC.

This clonotype was detected ten times or more. This chain joins TRBV7-2 and TRBJ2-1, with 8 bases matching TRBD1. J gave up 5 bases and V 7 bases, and 13 bases lay outside the gene matches. Germline CDR1 and CDR2: SGHTA and FQGNSA. The CDR3 length is 16 residues. The CDR3 loop is CASNLDRTGFNNEQFF. In DNA form, the CDR3 reads TGTGCCAGCAATCTCGATAGGACAGGGTTTAACAATGAGCAGTTCTTC.

This clonotype came up many times. The chain joins TRBV5-1 to TRBJ2-3, with TRBD2 matching 8 bases. CDR3 size: 15 residues. The V segment lost 2 bases and the J segment 2 bases; nucleotides outside the gene matches: 4. CDR1 and CDR2 from the germline V gene are SGHRS and YFSETQ. CDR3 region: CASSFSGTDTDTQYF. CDR3 nucleotide sequence: TGCGCCAGCAGCTTTAGCGGGACCGACACAGATACGCAGTATTTT.

The CDR3 sequence: CSARQGTSGSYEQYF. The CDR3 nucleotides read TGCAGTGCTAGACAGGGGACTAGCGGGAGTTACGAGCAGTACTTC. V and J are TRBV20-1 and TRBJ2-7; TRBD2 aligns across 14 bases. CDR1 and CDR2 from the germline V gene are DFQATT and SNEGSKA (reference sequence). The V segment lost 2 bases and the J segment 4 bases; nucleotides outside the gene matches: 4. The CDR3 consists of 15 residues.

This clonotype turned up a few times. The chain is built from TRBV18 and TRBJ2-3; D uncertain. The CDR3 has 18 residues. V lost 3 bases, J lost 0 bases, and 19 bases lay in between. Germline CDR1 KGHSH, CDR2 LQKENI. DNA for the CDR3: TGTGCCAGCTCACCGTTACCCTCCCAACACTCTAGCACAGATACGCAGTATTTT. Its translation: CASSPLPSQHSSTDTQYF. Full variable domain (outside the CDR3, taken from reference TRBV18 and TRBJ2-3): NAGVMQNPRHLVRRRGQEARLRCSPMKGHSHVYWYRQLPEEGLKFMVYLQKENIIDESGMPKERFSAEFPKEGPSILRIQQVVRGDSAAYFCASSPLPSQHSSTDTQYFGPGTRLTVL.

This clonotype was observed a few times. The chain carries TRBV25-1 and TRBJ1-3; 7 nucleotides align to TRBD1. Trimming took 6 bases from V and 0 from J; bases not matched to a gene: 14. The CDR3 is 18 amino acids. CDR1 and CDR2 from the germline V gene are MGHDK and SYGVNS. The CDR3 DNA follows: TGTGCCAGCAGAGAACCTGATGGGGGACAGCCCTCTGGAAACACCATATATTTT. Translated, it gives CASREPDGGQPSGNTIYF.

The gene calls are TRBV20-1 and TRBJ2-7; maybe TRBD2 (6 bases). Looked up from germline, CDR1 is DFQATT and CDR2 is SNEGSKA (reference sequence). The CDR3 is 12 residues long. Between the trimmed V and J ends, which lost 7 bases and 4 bases, there was a span of 14 bases. For the CDR3, the DNA is TGCAGTGGGTTTGCAAGCGGGTACGAGCAGTACTTC. It is translated as CSGFASGYEQYF.

This clonotype showed up just a few times. CDR3 DNA sequence: TGCAGCGTGGCACAGGGAATAGGGAATCAGCCCCAGCATTTT. Translation gives CSVAQGIGNQPQHF. The V call is TRBV29-1, the J call TRBJ1-5; weak D call: TRBD1 (6 bases). The V end was cut by 6 bases, the J end by 4 bases, with 16 bases between. There are 14 residues in the CDR3. CDR1 SQVTM and CDR2 ANQGSEA come from the germline V gene.